This passage covers 10 T cell receptor beta chains from one sample sequenced in a study of CD8+ T cells in alopecia areata. As for treatment: oral pan-JAK inhibitor, 5-10 mg twice daily. Investigators isolated RNA and reverse transcribed it into cDNA to act as the sequencing template. The table came from immunoSEQ multiplex PCR; TCRdb's copy has only in-frame clones and leaves some out. The table records over 250,000 clones, about 60% of them present only once. The sequencing used CD4+ T cells sorted from blood, collected at approximately week 52, from a patient treated with tofacitinib. The receptors originated from a human donor with alopecia areata.

The V gene is TRBV11-1, the J gene TRBJ2-5; D is unclear. Germline assignment: CDR1 SGHAT and CDR2 FQDESV (reference sequence). V lost 0 bases and J lost 4, with 6 bases in between. CDR3 length: 13 residues. CDR3 residues: CASSLAVRETQYF. DNA for the CDR3: TGTGCCAGCAGCTTAGCGGTGCGAGAGACCCAGTACTTC.

This clone was observed a handful of times. The V gene is TRBV29-1, the J gene TRBJ1-1; unclear D gene. CDR3 length: 11 residues. V was trimmed by 7 bases and J by 5 bases, leaving 11 bases between them. Germline CDR1 is SQVTM and CDR2 is ANQGSEA. The CDR3 DNA reads as TGCAGCGCCGGAAGTGGAACTGAAGCTTTCTTT. This translates into CSAGSGTEAFF.

This clone was detected a few times. This rearrangement joins TRBV2 to TRBJ1-2; TRBD1 matches at 8 bases. The junction had 1 base not matched to a gene; V was cut back by 1 base and J by 0 bases. The CDR3 length is 15 residues. Germline V lookup: CDR1 SNHLY, CDR2 FYNNEI. The CDR3 reads CASSEEQGANYGYTF. Here the CDR3 DNA reads TGTGCCAGCAGTGAAGAACAGGGGGCTAACTATGGCTACACCTTC.

CDR3 amino acids: CAWRLTGGNTEAFF. The CDR3 region has the DNA TGTGCCTGGAGACTAACCGGGGGGAACACTGAAGCTTTCTTT. The V call is TRBV30, the J call TRBJ1-1; D might be TRBD1 (5 bases). This CDR3 is built from 14 residues. With 3 bases removed from V and 1 base from J, the gap between germline ends came to 12 bases. Germline values: CDR1 GTSNPN, CDR2 SVGIG (reference sequence).

The chain links TRBV5-1 to TRBJ2-5, with D maybe TRBD1 (6 bases). V was shortened by 3 bases and J by 7 bases, with 13 bases between the two germline ends. CDR3 length equals 13 residues. CDR1 is SGHRS and CDR2 is YFSETQ in the germline V gene. CDR3: CASSSDSPGTQYF. The CDR3, as DNA: TGCGCCAGCAGCTCGGACAGTCCGGGGACCCAGTACTTC.

The V and J genes are TRBV30 and TRBJ2-1; TRBD1 matches at 7 bases. CDR3 length: 12 residues. V gave up 2 bases and J gave up 10 bases; unmatched junction bases: 5. CDR1 GTSNPN and CDR2 SVGIG come from the germline V gene (reference sequence). As DNA, the CDR3 is TGTGCCTGGAGTAGGGGGCTGGGGGAGCAGTTCTTC. Translation gives CAWSRGLGEQFF.

This clone was counted a few times. V usage is TRBV5-6 and J usage is TRBJ2-7; D possibly uses TRBD1 or TRBD2 (6 bases each). Trimming left V 7 bases short and J 1 base short, with 21 bases between. The CDR3 consists of 16 residues. Germline V gives CDR1 SGHDT, CDR2 YYEEEE. CDR3 in amino acids: CASHPRWGANSYEQYF. The CDR3 DNA follows: TGTGCCAGCCACCCTCGGTGGGGGGCGAATTCCTACGAGCAGTACTTC. Full variable domain (rest looked up from reference TRBV5-6 and TRBJ2-7): DAGVTQSPTHLIKTRGQQVTLRCSPKSGHDTVSWYQQALGQGPQFIFQYYEEEERQRGNFPDRFSGHQFPNYSSELNVNALLLGDSALYLCASHPRWGANSYEQYFGPGTRLTVT.

This clone came up once. The chain links TRBV13 to TRBJ1-2, with D possibly TRBD1 on 6 matching bases. CDR3 length equals 16 residues. The V and J ends lost 5 bases and 7 bases respectively, with 23 bases between them. The germline CDR1 and CDR2 sequences are PRHDT and FYEKMQ (reference sequence). DNA for the CDR3: TGTGCCAGCAGCATCTCTATTACAGGGTTCGGAAGTGGCTACACCTTC. Its translation: CASSISITGFGSGYTF.

This clone was seen repeatedly, ten times or more. The same CDR3 arises from other DNA sequences in this sample as well. The rearrangement joins TRBV13 to TRBJ2-6; TRBD1 matches 11 bases. Germline CDR1 PRHDT, CDR2 FYEKMQ (reference sequence). Losses at the gene ends were 2 bases for V and 4 bases for J; bases not matched to a gene: 13. This CDR3 is built from 20 residues. The CDR3 sequence: CASSLYRRDRGRAGANVLTF. CDR3 bases: TGTGCCAGCAGCTTATACCGAAGGGACAGGGGGAGGGCCGGGGCCAACGTCCTGACTTTC.

The table lists this clone with a few counts. The V and J genes are TRBV7-8 and TRBJ1-1; D remains unclear. The germline V and J ends were trimmed by 3 bases and 1 base, with 6 bases remaining between them. This CDR3 is 13 amino acids long. Germline CDR1 SGHVS, CDR2 FQNEAQ. The DNA for the CDR3 is TGTGCCAGCAGCTTTAAGCCGAACACTGAAGCTTTCTTT. Protein product: CASSFKPNTEAFF.